Listed here are 5 T cell receptor beta chains from one sample, sequenced in a study of blood T cell repertoires in COVID-19. Method: immunoSEQ multiplex PCR; TCRdb's copy keeps in-frame clones and lacks some. Of roughly 49,000 clones listed, around 84% were seen once; the top ten hold around 4.6%. Sequencing used peripheral blood. These receptors all stem from a man older than 75 with active COVID-19.

The chain employs TRBV25-1 and TRBJ2-5; D may be TRBD1 (5 bases). Germline CDR1 and CDR2: MGHDK and SYGVNS. Trimming removed 3 bases from V and 2 bases from J, with 13 bases in between. CDR3 length: 15 amino acids. The CDR3 region is CASSEFGRAQETQYF. The CDR3 nucleotides read TGTGCCAGCAGTGAGTTCGGCAGGGCGCAAGAGACCCAGTACTTC.

J is TRBJ2-7 and V is TRBV5-1, with D perhaps matching TRBD2 (5 bases). Trimming removed 0 bases from V and 3 bases from J, with 16 bases in between. Germline V gene sequence: CDR1 SGHRS, CDR2 YFSETQ. The CDR3 spans 16 residues. The CDR3 DNA reads TGCGCCAGCAGCTTGGGGGAGACATACACAAACTACGAGCAGTACTTC. It is translated as CASSLGETYTNYEQYF.

This clone was counted a few times. This rearrangement joins TRBV3-1 (or the pseudogene TRBV3-2) to TRBJ2-3; 8 nucleotides line up with TRBD2. Germline values: CDR1 LGHDT, CDR2 YNNKEL (reference sequence). This CDR3 spans 15 amino acids. The J segment lost 2 bases and the V segment lost 6 bases, leaving 7 bases of the junction unmatched. Here the CDR3 reads CASRPTSAFTDTQYF. DNA for the CDR3: TGTGCCAGCAGACCGACTAGCGCCTTCACAGATACGCAGTATTTT.

The chain joins TRBV5-8 to TRBJ2-6, with a weak D call TRBD2 (5 bases). The CDR3 sequence is 16 residues long. The germline V gene has CDR1 SGHTS and CDR2 YDEGEE. V was cut by 0 bases and J by 0 bases, with 7 bases left in between. The CDR3 protein is CASSLVGSSGANVLTF. The CDR3 DNA reads TGTGCCAGCAGCTTGGTGGGGAGCTCTGGGGCCAACGTCCTGACTTTC.

The count of this clone is one. The chain combines TRBV6-2 or TRBV6-3 with TRBJ1-1; unclear D gene. The CDR3 spans 11 residues. V lost 4 bases, J lost 9 bases, and 9 bases lay in between. The germline gives CDR1 MNHEY, CDR2 SVGEGT. CDR3 sequence (DNA): TGTGCCAGCAGTTGGGGAGGGAAAGCTTTCTTT. Residues: CASSWGGKAFF.